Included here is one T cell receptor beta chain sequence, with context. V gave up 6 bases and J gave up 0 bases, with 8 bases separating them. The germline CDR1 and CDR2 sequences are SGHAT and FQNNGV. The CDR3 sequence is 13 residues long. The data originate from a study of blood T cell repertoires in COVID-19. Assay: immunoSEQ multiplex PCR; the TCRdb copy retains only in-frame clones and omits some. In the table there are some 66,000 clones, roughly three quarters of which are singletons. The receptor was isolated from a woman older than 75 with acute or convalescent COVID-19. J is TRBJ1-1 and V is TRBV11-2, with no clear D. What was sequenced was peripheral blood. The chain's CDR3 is CASRDFLNTEAFF. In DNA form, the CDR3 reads TGTGCCAGCAGGGACTTTCTGAACACTGAAGCTTTCTTT.